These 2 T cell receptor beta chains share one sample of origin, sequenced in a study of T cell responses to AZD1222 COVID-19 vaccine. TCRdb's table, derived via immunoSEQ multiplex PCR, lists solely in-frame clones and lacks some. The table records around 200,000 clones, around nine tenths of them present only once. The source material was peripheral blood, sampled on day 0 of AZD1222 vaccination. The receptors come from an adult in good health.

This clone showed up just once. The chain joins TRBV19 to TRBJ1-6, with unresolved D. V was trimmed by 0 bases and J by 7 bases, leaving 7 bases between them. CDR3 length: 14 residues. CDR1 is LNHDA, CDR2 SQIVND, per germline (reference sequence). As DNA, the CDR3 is TGTGCCAGTAGTATAGATGGGGAGAATTCACCCCTCCACTTT. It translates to CASSIDGENSPLHF.

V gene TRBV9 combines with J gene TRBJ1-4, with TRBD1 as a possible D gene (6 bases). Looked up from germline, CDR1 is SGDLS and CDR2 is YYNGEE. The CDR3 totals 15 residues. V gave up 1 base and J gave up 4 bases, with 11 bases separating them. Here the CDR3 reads CASSVSGTNNEKLFF. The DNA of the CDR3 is TGTGCCAGCAGCGTATCCGGGACAAATAATGAAAAACTGTTTTTT. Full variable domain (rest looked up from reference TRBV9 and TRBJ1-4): DSGVTQTPKHLITATGQRVTLRCSPRSGDLSVYWYQQSLDQGLQFLIQYYNGEERAKGNILERFSAQQFPDLHSELNLSSLELGDSALYFCASSVSGTNNEKLFFGSGTQLSVL.